The table lists the clone carrying this T cell receptor beta chain with many counts. The CDR3 extends over 17 amino acids. The germline V gene has CDR1 MNHEY and CDR2 SVGEGT. Trimming at V came to 4 bases and at J to 0 bases, leaving 6 bases not matched to a gene. In TCRdb, the reads were re-called with MiXCR into one record per CDR3 protein. The data contain 150,000 to 200,000 distinct CDR3 sequences, about 15% of them seen just once; the ten biggest clones take up about a quarter. This sample was included in a study of T cell repertoires in cytomegalovirus infection. The rearrangement links TRBV6-2 or TRBV6-3 to TRBJ2-1; TRBD2 matches 10 bases. The TCR comes from a human donor in good health (CMV status not recorded). Some clones in this sample may be carry-over from other donors' samples. The sequencing sample was made of PBMCs. CDR3 sequence reads: CASSLLAGPASYNEQFF. As DNA, the CDR3 is TGTGCCAGCAGTTTACTAGCGGGACCCGCCTCCTACAATGAGCAGTTCTTC.